The 26 T cell receptor beta chains reported below all come from one sample, sequenced in a study of identical twins. Each CDR3 protein is one row after TCRdb ran MiXCR on the 5' RACE reads. The table has around 1.7 million distinct CDR3 sequences, about 30% seen once; the top ten hold 0.27%. Input material: cord blood. The receptors here all came from a newborn girl in good health.

The chain joins TRBV20-1 to TRBJ1-5; 7 bases map to TRBD1. The CDR3 contains 14 residues. V trimming: 2 bases; J trimming: 7 bases; junction bases outside the gene matches: 8. CDR1 and CDR2 (germline): DFQATT, SNEGSKA (reference sequence). The CDR3 DNA reads as TGCAGTGCTAGAAGTCAGGGGGTCGAGCAGCCCCAGCATTTT. This sequence encodes CSARSQGVEQPQHF.

The chain couples TRBV6-1 to TRBJ2-3, with D uncertain. This CDR3 region has 13 residues. Trimming took 10 bases from V and 1 from J, leaving 12 bases between them. The germline V gene has CDR1 MNHNS and CDR2 SASEGT. CDR3 sequence (DNA): TGTGCCATCAGAGCCTCTGGCACAGATACGCAGTATTTT. Protein: CAIRASGTDTQYF.

This chain links TRBV6-1 with TRBJ1-3; D remains ambiguous. Trimming removed 4 bases at V and 4 bases at J, with 14 bases between. Germline lookup yields CDR1 MNHNS and CDR2 SASEGT. The CDR3 is 15 amino acids. The CDR3 loop reads CASSVGPPWGNTIYF. The CDR3 DNA reads TGTGCCAGCAGTGTGGGCCCCCCGTGGGGAAACACCATATATTTT.

J is TRBJ2-3 and V is TRBV18; D gene unclear. Trimming stripped 9 bases from V and 3 bases from J, with 13 bases between. This CDR3 comprises 13 residues. The V gene's germline CDR1 is KGHSH and CDR2 LQKENI. Here the CDR3 reads CASTDWGTDTQYF. For the CDR3, the DNA is TGTGCCAGTACTGACTGGGGAACAGATACGCAGTATTTT.

This clonotype has more than one count but fewer than ten. J is TRBJ2-7 and V is TRBV5-6; unclear D gene. Germline V lookup: CDR1 SGHDT, CDR2 YYEEEE. The CDR3 is made up of 15 amino acids. V was shortened by 2 bases and J by 0 bases, with 12 bases between the two germline ends. CDR3 nucleotide sequence: TGTGCCAGCAGCTTCTCTGGTCTACCCTCCTACGAGCAGTACTTC. It specifies CASSFSGLPSYEQYF.

Concerning this clonotype itself: This sequence may be a read error, since a much larger clone differs from it by one base. The rearrangement links TRBV4-2 to TRBJ2-7; 10 nucleotides agree with TRBD2. J lost 5 bases, V lost 1 base, and 5 bases had no gene match. The CDR3 is 15 amino acids. Germline loops: CDR1 LGHNA, CDR2 YNFKEQ. The CDR3: CASSQVTSGVHEQYF. CDR3 in DNA: TGTGCCAGCAGCCAAGTCACTAGCGGGGTCCACGAGCAGTACTTC.

The chain has TRBV29-1 and TRBJ1-2, with D tentatively TRBD1 (5 bases). The germline V gene encodes CDR1 SQVTM and CDR2 ANQGSEA. V gave up 2 bases and J gave up 2 bases, with 15 bases separating them. The CDR3 contains 15 residues. This chain's CDR3 is CSVEQGPQRNYGYTF. CDR3 DNA: TGCAGCGTTGAACAGGGTCCCCAAAGAAACTATGGCTACACCTTC.

Only a few counts were recorded for this clonotype. This chain uses TRBV20-1 with TRBJ2-1; a possible D gene is TRBD2 (7 bases). Germline V CDR1 and CDR2: DFQATT, SNEGSKA (reference sequence). V was pared by 3 bases and J by 2 bases, with 14 bases between. The CDR3 contains 15 residues. The CDR3 DNA reads as TGCAGTGCTAGTCGGGCGGGGGCCGCCTACAATGAGCAGTTCTTC. Translation: CSASRAGAAYNEQFF.

This clonotype was counted only a few times. The V gene is TRBV12-3 or TRBV12-4, the J gene TRBJ1-5; 7 nucleotides match TRBD1. This CDR3 has 15 residues. Trimming removed 6 bases from V and 5 bases from J; junction bases left unmatched: 10. The CDR3: CASRTQGQSHQPQHF. The CDR3 nucleotides are TGTGCCAGCAGGACCCAGGGACAGAGTCATCAGCCCCAGCATTTT.

This chain joins TRBV12-3 or TRBV12-4 and TRBJ2-7, with 12 bases lining up with TRBD2. This CDR3 is 19 amino acids long. J gave up 7 bases and V 1 base, and 17 bases lay outside the gene matches. The DNA of the CDR3 is TGTGCCAGCAGTTTAGGGAGGCAGGGACTAGCGGGCCCCTACAATGAGCAGTACTTC. Its translation is CASSLGRQGLAGPYNEQYF.

J is TRBJ2-5 and V is TRBV4-2, with TRBD2 matching 15 bases. Germline values: CDR1 LGHNA, CDR2 YNFKEQ. V shed 3 bases, J shed 11 bases, and the junction held 10 bases outside the gene matches. The CDR3 totals 16 residues. For the CDR3, the DNA is TGTGCCAGCAGCCACAGGACTAGCGGGAGGGGCAATGAGCAGTACTTC. It encodes CASSHRTSGRGNEQYF.

Only a few counts were recorded for this clonotype. The rearrangement joins TRBV5-6 to TRBJ2-1; TRBD2 agrees at 10 bases. The CDR3 extends over 15 amino acids. Looked up from germline, CDR1 is SGHDT and CDR2 is YYEEEE. With V trimmed by 5 bases and J by 2 bases, 4 bases remained unmatched. Here the CDR3 reads CASREAGGPYNEQFF. For the CDR3, the DNA is TGTGCCAGCAGAGAAGCGGGGGGGCCCTACAATGAGCAGTTCTTC.

The chain employs TRBV7-8 and TRBJ1-1; tentative D call: TRBD1 (6 bases). The V and J ends lost 1 base and 1 base respectively, with 10 bases between them. Germline V lookup: CDR1 SGHVS, CDR2 FQNEAQ. The CDR3 loop spans 15 amino acids. The CDR3 nucleotides read TGTGCCAGCAGCTTAGGGGGGGGCCCGAACACTGAAGCTTTCTTT. It specifies CASSLGGGPNTEAFF.

This clonotype was observed a single time. This chain links TRBV20-1 with TRBJ2-7, with 9 bases lining up with TRBD2. The CDR3 is 19 residues long. V was clipped by 0 bases and J by 0 bases; unmatched bases: 15. The germline V gene encodes CDR1 DFQATT and CDR2 SNEGSKA (reference sequence). The CDR3 nucleotides read TGCAGTGCTAGAGATAGGAGACTAGCGGTCCCCCCCTCCTCCTACGAGCAGTACTTC. Protein sequence: CSARDRRLAVPPSSYEQYF.

CDR3 coding DNA: TGCAGTGCTAGAGCCTTGCCAAGCTCTGGGGCCAACGTCCTGACTTTC. The encoded protein is CSARALPSSGANVLTF. This chain links TRBV20-1 with TRBJ2-6, with D hard to call. Trimming took off 1 base at V and 0 bases at J, with 10 bases between the two ends. The CDR3 covers 16 residues. Germline lookup yields CDR1 DFQATT and CDR2 SNEGSKA (reference sequence).

The chain carries TRBV28 and TRBJ2-3, with a tentative D call TRBD1 (5 bases). The germline V gene has CDR1 MDHEN and CDR2 SYDVKM. V gave up 2 bases and J gave up 0 bases, with 18 bases separating them. This CDR3 contains 18 residues. CDR3 sequence (DNA): TGTGCCAGCAGTTTACCCCCAAGGCAGGGTGGAAGCACAGATACGCAGTATTTT. This translates into CASSLPPRQGGSTDTQYF.

J is TRBJ2-1 and V is TRBV29-1; a weak D match, TRBD2 (6 bases). Germline V gene data show CDR1 as SQVTM and CDR2 as ANQGSEA. Trimming removed 1 base from V and 0 bases from J, with 10 bases in between. This CDR3 is built from 15 residues. The CDR3 region is CSVEAERVSYNEQFF. In nucleotides, the CDR3 is TGCAGCGTTGAAGCGGAGCGGGTCTCCTACAATGAGCAGTTCTTC.

This clonotype was seen only a few times. V usage is TRBV5-1 and J usage is TRBJ2-1; perhaps TRBD2 as D (5 bases). CDR1 is SGHRS and CDR2 is YFSETQ in the germline V gene. V was trimmed by 1 base and J by 9 bases, leaving 11 bases between them. The CDR3 length is 13 residues. This CDR3 is CASSLRGWGEQFF. For the CDR3, the DNA is TGCGCCAGCAGCTTGAGAGGGTGGGGTGAGCAGTTCTTC.

The V call is TRBV20-1, the J call TRBJ2-3, with 7 bases fitting TRBD1. CDR1 and CDR2 (germline): DFQATT, SNEGSKA (reference sequence). Trimming cost V 7 bases and J 0 bases; bases outside gene matches: 4. The CDR3 is 13 residues long. CDR3 loop: CSEDRASTDTQYF. The CDR3 DNA reads as TGCAGTGAAGACAGGGCTAGCACAGATACGCAGTATTTT.

V is TRBV2 and J is TRBJ1-1; D gene ambiguous. The length of the CDR3 is 16 residues. CDR1 is SNHLY, CDR2 FYNNEI, per germline. With 1 base removed from V and 5 bases from J, the gap between germline ends came to 17 bases. The CDR3 reads CASSEGWLGRGTEAFF. The CDR3 nucleotides read TGTGCCAGCAGTGAAGGGTGGCTGGGAAGAGGGACTGAAGCTTTCTTT.

This rearrangement joins TRBV2 to TRBJ1-5; the D is unclear. Germline V lookup: CDR1 SNHLY, CDR2 FYNNEI. This CDR3 has 15 residues. V was cut by 2 bases and J by 8 bases, with 16 bases left in between. This chain's CDR3 is CASSENRALKEPQHF. In nucleotides, the CDR3 is TGTGCCAGCAGTGAAAATAGGGCACTTAAAGAGCCCCAGCATTTT.

Remarks on this clonotype: No DNA is shown, since the ends of the CDR3 on it are uncertain; the CDR3 is the one TCRdb lists. The rearrangement links TRBV28 to TRBJ2-7; the table gives TRBD2 as D, unverified against the DNA. Germline loops: CDR1 MDHEN, CDR2 SYDVKM. The CDR3 is 14 residues long, counting both termini. This CDR3 reads CASSLVGGGNERYF.

This clonotype appeared a single time. The chain uses TRBV20-1 and TRBJ2-1; TRBD2 matches 7 bases. The CDR3 length is 14 residues. Germline V CDR1 and CDR2: DFQATT, SNEGSKA (reference sequence). V shed 6 bases, J shed 6 bases, and the junction held 11 bases outside the gene matches. In DNA, the CDR3 is TGCAGTGCGCCCCCTAGCGGCACTCCCAATGAGCAGTTCTTC. This gives the protein CSAPPSGTPNEQFF.

This clonotype was seen a few times. V and J are TRBV14 and TRBJ2-1; 10 bases align to TRBD2. Germline trimming cut 0 bases from V and 1 base from J; bases unmatched to any gene: 6. This CDR3 is built from 18 residues. The germline CDR1 and CDR2 sequences are SGHDN and FVKESK. CDR3 sequence reads: CASSQDWLAGVSYNEQFF. The CDR3 DNA sequence: TGTGCCAGCAGCCAAGATTGGCTAGCGGGAGTATCCTACAATGAGCAGTTCTTC.

This clonotype was seen ten or more times. The chain couples TRBV10-3 to TRBJ2-5; the D is unclear. Germline assignment: CDR1 ENHRY and CDR2 SYGVKD. V lost 0 bases and J lost 1, with 6 bases in between. This CDR3 comprises 14 residues. The CDR3 loop reads CAISESKAQETQYF. DNA for the CDR3: TGTGCCATCAGTGAGTCGAAGGCCCAAGAGACCCAGTACTTC.

This clonotype was picked up a small number of times. This chain connects TRBV9 to TRBJ2-3, with 7 positions matching TRBD2. The CDR3 length is 16 residues. CDR1 and CDR2 (germline): SGDLS, YYNGEE. Trimming removed 4 bases from V and 0 bases from J; junction bases left unmatched: 8. The CDR3 sequence: CASSPPSGLSTDTQYF. Here the CDR3 DNA reads TGTGCCAGCAGCCCCCCTAGCGGACTTAGCACAGATACGCAGTATTTT.